The 16 T cell receptor beta chains in this list originate from one sample, sequenced in a study of blood T cell repertoires in COVID-19. The method was immunoSEQ multiplex PCR; TCRdb's version includes in-frame clones alone and lacks a portion of them. This table has roughly 32,000 clones, 87% appearing once. Sequencing input: peripheral blood. The receptors here all came from a man aged 55 to 70 with active COVID-19.

The V and J genes are TRBV2 and TRBJ2-1; 9 nucleotides line up with TRBD1. Germline assignment: CDR1 SNHLY and CDR2 FYNNEI. After removal of 4 bases from V and 2 bases from J, the junction contained 6 bases not matched to a gene. CDR3 length: 16 residues. CDR3 sequence: CASSGTGGATYNEQFF. The CDR3 DNA reads TGTGCCAGCAGTGGTACAGGGGGCGCAACCTACAATGAGCAGTTCTTC.

The rearrangement uses TRBV6-2 or TRBV6-3 and TRBJ2-5, with 10 positions matching TRBD2. The CDR3 consists of 13 residues. The J segment lost 9 bases and the V segment lost 5 bases, leaving 6 bases of the junction unmatched. CDR1 is MNHEY, CDR2 SVGEGT, per germline. The CDR3 protein is CASSRLAGQAQYF. The CDR3 nucleotides are TGTGCCAGCAGTAGACTAGCGGGCCAGGCCCAGTACTTC.

This clone was found a few times. This chain uses TRBV4-1 with TRBJ1-2, with TRBD1 matching 7 bases. The length of the CDR3 is 16 residues. The trim removed 4 bases at V and 5 bases at J, leaving 13 bases unmatched. CDR1 and CDR2 from the germline V gene are MGHRA and YSYEKL. CDR3 DNA: TGCGCCAGCAGCCCATCTGGACGACAGGGAGGATATGGCTACACCTTC. As protein: CASSPSGRQGGYGYTF.

The chain uses TRBV6-2 or TRBV6-3 and TRBJ1-2; 8 bases line up with TRBD1. The CDR3 extends over 13 amino acids. Losses at the gene ends were 2 bases for V and 6 bases for J; bases not matched to a gene: 2. The germline V gene has CDR1 MNHEY and CDR2 SVGEGT. The CDR3 protein is CASSYAGGNGYTF. Written as DNA, the CDR3 is TGTGCCAGCAGTTACGCAGGGGGCAATGGCTACACCTTC.

The rearrangement uses TRBV7-3 and TRBJ2-1, with 10 bases that match TRBD2. The germline V gene has CDR1 SGHTA and CDR2 FQGTGA. V shed 3 bases, J shed 7 bases, and the junction held 6 bases outside the gene matches. The CDR3 has 15 amino acids. CDR3 nucleotides: TGTGCCAGCAGCTTGCAGCGGGGGGGCCATAATGAGCAGTTCTTC. The encoded protein is CASSLQRGGHNEQFF.

This clone was seen just once. The V and J genes are TRBV19 and TRBJ1-1, with 7 bases lining up with TRBD1. Germline V gene lookup returns CDR1 LNHDA and CDR2 SQIVND (reference sequence). The CDR3 consists of 12 residues. Losses at the gene ends were 4 bases for V and 7 bases for J; bases not matched to a gene: 3. DNA of the CDR3: TGTGCCAGTAGTACCGACAGGGTTGAAGCTTTCTTT. This sequence encodes CASSTDRVEAFF. Drawing the rest from reference TRBV19 and TRBJ1-1, the complete variable domain is DGGITQSPKYLFRKEGQNVTLSCEQNLNHDAMYWYRQDPGQGLRLIYYSQIVNDFQKGDIAEGYSVSREKKESFPLTVTSAQKNPTAFYLCASSTDRVEAFFGQGTRLTVV.

This chain connects TRBV30 to TRBJ1-1; tentative D call: TRBD1 (5 bases). The CDR3 consists of 13 residues. Germline CDR1 is GTSNPN and CDR2 is SVGIG (reference sequence). V was clipped by 4 bases and J by 3 bases, with 12 bases between them. CDR3 sequence reads: CAWTLDTYTEAFF. CDR3 nucleotide sequence: TGTGCCTGGACCCTGGACACCTACACTGAAGCTTTCTTT.

The chain uses TRBV3-1 (or the pseudogene TRBV3-2) and TRBJ1-1, with TRBD1 matching 9 bases. The CDR3 runs 20 residues. The ends lost 5 bases at V and 1 base at J; junction bases unmatched: 20. Germline CDR1 reads LGHDT; CDR2 reads YNNKEL (reference sequence). For the CDR3, the DNA is TGTGCCAGCAGCGAAAAACCGGGACAGGGAGCCCTGTTAAGGAACACTGAAGCTTTCTTT. Translation: CASSEKPGQGALLRNTEAFF.

The CDR3 is CASSLRSQETQYF. CDR3 DNA: TGTGCCAGCAGCTTGCGGTCCCAAGAGACCCAGTACTTC. The gene calls are TRBV7-9 and TRBJ2-5, with no clear D. Germline CDR1 reads SEHNR; CDR2 reads FQNEAQ (reference sequence). This CDR3 contains 13 residues. V lost 3 bases, J lost 1 base, and 6 bases lay in between.

With respect to this clone: One end of the junction varies from germline; a read error may be responsible. The chain combines TRBV3-1 (or the pseudogene TRBV3-2) with TRBJ2-1, with D possibly matching TRBD2 (5 bases). Per the germline V gene, CDR1 is LGHDT and CDR2 is YNNKEL (reference sequence). The CDR3 spans 14 residues. The DNA for the CDR3 is TGTGCCGGCAGCCAAGATTTTCCGGGAAGCGAGCAGTTCTTC. As protein: CAGSQDFPGSEQFF.

The J gene is TRBJ2-3, the V gene TRBV6-2 or TRBV6-3; D is perhaps TRBD2 (5 bases). The CDR3 totals 15 residues. Germline loops: CDR1 MNHEY, CDR2 SVGEGT. Trimming shortened V by 5 bases and J by 8 bases, and 20 bases separated the two germline ends. This CDR3 is CASSTFGAGKGTQYF. The CDR3 DNA follows: TGTGCCAGCAGTACCTTTGGCGCCGGGAAAGGTACGCAGTATTTT.

The chain is built from TRBV14 and TRBJ2-5, with 9 bases lining up with TRBD1. The CDR3 runs 15 residues. With 0 bases clipped from V and 5 bases from J, the junction kept 4 bases outside the gene matches. Germline V CDR1 and CDR2: SGHDN, FVKESK. The CDR3 coding sequence is TGTGCCAGCAGCCAAGAGAACAGGGGGCCGGAGACCCAGTACTTC. This translates into CASSQENRGPETQYF.

This clone was recorded once. The rearrangement uses TRBV6-5 and TRBJ1-4; tentatively, D is TRBD1 (6 bases). The CDR3 runs 13 residues. V dropped 6 bases and J dropped 8 bases, with 13 bases sitting between them. The germline gives CDR1 MNHEY, CDR2 SVGAGI. The CDR3 DNA sequence: TGTGCCAGCAGCACAGGGTCGGTAGAAAAACTGTTTTTT. Protein: CASSTGSVEKLFF.

J is TRBJ2-7 and V is TRBV11-2, with D tentatively TRBD2 (6 bases). Germline V lookup: CDR1 SGHAT, CDR2 FQNNGV. The CDR3 has 13 residues. V was shortened by 5 bases and J by 2 bases, with 10 bases between the two germline ends. Written as DNA, the CDR3 is TGTGCCAGCAGCCTGACTAGGGCCTACGAGCAGTACTTC. It encodes CASSLTRAYEQYF. The full variable domain, its missing parts supplied by reference TRBV11-2 and TRBJ2-7, is EAGVAQSPRYKIIEKRQSVAFWCNPISGHATLYWYQQILGQGPKLLIQFQNNGVVDDSQLPKDRFSAERLKGVDSTLKIQPAKLEDSAVYLCASSLTRAYEQYFGPGTRLTVT.

The chain employs TRBV5-1 and TRBJ1-4, with 10 nucleotides matching TRBD1. The CDR3 totals 14 residues. J gave up 6 bases and V 2 bases, and 1 base lay outside the gene matches. Looked up from germline, CDR1 is SGHRS and CDR2 is YFSETQ. The CDR3 sequence is CASSFGQGDEKLFF. The CDR3 DNA reads TGCGCCAGCAGCTTCGGACAGGGGGATGAAAAACTGTTTTTT.

J is TRBJ1-1 and V is TRBV7-9, with a possible D match to TRBD1 (5 bases). V lost 0 bases and J 6 bases, leaving 14 bases between the germline ends. This CDR3 region has 15 residues. Germline CDR1 is SEHNR and CDR2 is FQNEAQ (reference sequence). CDR3 amino acids: CASSLAAGKESEAFF. The CDR3, as DNA: TGTGCCAGCAGCTTAGCGGCAGGGAAGGAGTCTGAAGCTTTCTTT.